The present T cell receptor (beta chain) was sequenced within a study of OX40 agonist ivuxolimab in advanced cancers. Study-wide background: It was permissible to have had prior anti-PD-1, anti-PD-L1 or anti-CTLA-4 therapy, and around 41% had some. Study-level results: By week 6 at 0.1 to 3.0 mg/kg, blood CD4+ and CD8+ T cells had expanded clonally.

Prior autoimmune disease or systemic immunosuppression barred patients. The method was immunoSEQ multiplex PCR; TCRdb's version includes in-frame clones alone and lacks a portion of them. The sample records some 43,000 clones, 87% being singletons. Germline CDR1 SGHVS, CDR2 FQNEAQ. This CDR3 has 13 amino acids. Trimming removed 5 bases at V and 1 base at J, with 7 bases between. On this clone: Antigen unknown.

The source is an adult with an advanced solid tumor such as melanoma, head and neck, liver or kidney cancer. Sequenced here: CD4+ or CD8+ T cells sorted from blood, sampled in a trial of the OX40 agonist ivuxolimab. V usage is TRBV7-8 and J usage is TRBJ2-3; D remains unclear. CDR3 amino acids: CASSPTRTDTQYF. CDR3 bases: TGTGCCAGCAGCCCCACTCGCACAGATACGCAGTATTTT.